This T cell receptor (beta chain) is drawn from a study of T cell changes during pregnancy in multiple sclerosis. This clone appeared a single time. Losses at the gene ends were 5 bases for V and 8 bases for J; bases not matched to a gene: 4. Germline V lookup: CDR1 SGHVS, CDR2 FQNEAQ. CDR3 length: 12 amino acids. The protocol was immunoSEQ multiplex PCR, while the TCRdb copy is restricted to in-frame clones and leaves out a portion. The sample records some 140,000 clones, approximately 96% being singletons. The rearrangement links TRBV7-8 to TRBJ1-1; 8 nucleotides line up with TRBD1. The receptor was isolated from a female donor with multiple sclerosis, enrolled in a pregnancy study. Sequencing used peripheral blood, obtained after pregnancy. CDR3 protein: CASSLTGGEAFF. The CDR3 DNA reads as TGTGCCAGCAGCCTAACAGGGGGGGAAGCTTTCTTT.